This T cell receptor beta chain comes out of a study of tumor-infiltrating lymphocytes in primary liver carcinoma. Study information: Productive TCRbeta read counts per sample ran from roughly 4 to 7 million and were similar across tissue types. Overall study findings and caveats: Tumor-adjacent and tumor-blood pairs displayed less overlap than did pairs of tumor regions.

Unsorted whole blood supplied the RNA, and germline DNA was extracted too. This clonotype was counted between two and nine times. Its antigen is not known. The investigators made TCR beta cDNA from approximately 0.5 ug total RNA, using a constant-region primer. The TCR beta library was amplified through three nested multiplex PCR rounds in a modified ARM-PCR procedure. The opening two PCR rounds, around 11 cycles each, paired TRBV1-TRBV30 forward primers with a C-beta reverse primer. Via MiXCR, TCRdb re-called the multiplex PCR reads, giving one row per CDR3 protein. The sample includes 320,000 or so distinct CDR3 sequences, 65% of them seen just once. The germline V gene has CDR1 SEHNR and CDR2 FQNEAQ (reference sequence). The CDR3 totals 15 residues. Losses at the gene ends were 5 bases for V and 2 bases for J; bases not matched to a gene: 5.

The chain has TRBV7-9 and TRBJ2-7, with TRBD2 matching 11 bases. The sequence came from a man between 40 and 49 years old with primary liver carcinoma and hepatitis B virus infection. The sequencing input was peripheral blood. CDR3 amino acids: CASSQTSGIAYEQYF. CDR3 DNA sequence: TGTGCCAGCAGCCAGACTAGCGGGATAGCCTACGAGCAGTACTTC.